One and the same sample provided the 19 T cell receptor beta chains below, sequenced in a study of cytomegalovirus exposure and HLA in healthy donors. The study ran its PCR with 60 Vbeta and 13 Jbeta primers. Generated by immunoSEQ multiplex PCR, the TCRdb table keeps only in-frame clones and is missing some. The record lists approximately 170,000 clones, of which the ten most abundant hold approximately 0.72%. The specimen sequenced was PBMCs. The receptors come from a woman aged 18-29 years in good health and CMV-seropositive.

The chain combines TRBV27 with TRBJ2-7, with 11 bases identical to TRBD2. Germline V lookup: CDR1 MNHEY, CDR2 SMNVEV (reference sequence). The CDR3 runs to 15 residues. Trimming removed 8 bases from V and 2 bases from J; junction bases left unmatched: 8. The CDR3 DNA follows: TGTGCCAGCCGCGGACTAGCGGGTGAGGCCTACGAGCAGTACTTC. It yields the protein CASRGLAGEAYEQYF.

The chain combines TRBV19 with TRBJ2-1; weak D call: TRBD2 (5 bases). CDR3 length: 15 residues. Germline V gives CDR1 LNHDA, CDR2 SQIVND (reference sequence). V shed 5 bases and J shed 7 bases, with 18 bases lying between them. CDR3 sequence reads: CASSGVSTSGNEQFF. The DNA of the CDR3 is TGTGCCAGTAGTGGGGTGTCTACCTCGGGGAATGAGCAGTTCTTC.

The CDR3 DNA reads TGTGCCAGCAGTGAAGGGGAGGAATCCTACAATGAGCAGTTCTTC. It yields the protein CASSEGEESYNEQFF. V is TRBV6-4 and J is TRBJ2-1, with D possibly being TRBD2 (6 bases). Germline CDR1 and CDR2: MRHNA and SNTAGT. V lost 3 bases to trimming and J lost 1 base, with 10 bases between them. The CDR3 has 15 amino acids.

The V gene is TRBV6-6, the J gene TRBJ2-3; 10 nucleotides line up with TRBD2. The CDR3 totals 15 residues. Trimming at V came to 6 bases and at J to 3 bases, leaving 6 bases not matched to a gene. CDR1 is MNHNY, CDR2 SVGAGI, per germline (reference sequence). CDR3 region: CASSPRTSGTDTQYF. CDR3 bases: TGTGCCAGCAGCCCTCGGACTAGCGGTACAGATACGCAGTATTTT.

The chain employs TRBV6-4 and TRBJ2-3; D perhaps matches TRBD1 (5 bases). There are 14 residues in the CDR3. Germline CDR1 and CDR2: MRHNA and SNTAGT. V lost 3 bases and J lost 7, with 14 bases in between. The CDR3 sequence is CASSESQGGYTQYF. The CDR3 DNA reads TGTGCCAGCAGTGAAAGCCAGGGTGGTTATACGCAGTATTTT.

The chain combines TRBV15 with TRBJ2-5; no reliable D call. The CDR3 has 11 amino acids. CDR1 and CDR2 from the germline V gene are LNHNV and YYDKDF (reference sequence). With 5 bases removed from V and 5 bases from J, the gap between germline ends came to 6 bases. CDR3 region: CATSLAETQYF. In DNA form, the CDR3 reads TGTGCCACCAGCTTGGCCGAGACCCAGTACTTC.

The chain carries TRBV5-6 and TRBJ2-5; D is perhaps TRBD1 (6 bases). The DNA end is a closer match to TRBJ2-7, so the J assignment may be wrong. Germline CDR1 SGHDT, CDR2 YYEEEE. The CDR3 length is 13 residues. The CDR3 nucleotides are TGTGCCAGCTGGGGGCAGGGTGGGTACGAGCAGTACTTC. Translated: CASWGQGGYEQYF.

Points on this clone: Other DNA sequences in this sample translate to the same CDR3. CDR3 in DNA: TGTGCCAGCAGTTACGGGGGGACCTACGAGCAGTACTTC. Translation gives CASSYGGTYEQYF. This rearrangement joins TRBV6-5 to TRBJ2-7, with D possibly matching TRBD2 (6 bases). The germline V gene has CDR1 MNHEY and CDR2 SVGAGI. Trimming took 2 bases from V and 2 from J, leaving 7 bases between them. The CDR3 is 13 residues long.

The chain has TRBV19 and TRBJ1-1; D is unresolved. Germline V gene data show CDR1 as LNHDA and CDR2 as SQIVND (reference sequence). The CDR3 runs to 15 residues. V was clipped by 5 bases and J by 7 bases, with 20 bases between them. CDR3: CASSRREGWLREAFF. DNA for the CDR3: TGTGCCAGTAGTCGGCGGGAAGGTTGGCTACGTGAAGCTTTCTTT.

The chain carries TRBV9 and TRBJ2-1, with TRBD2 identical over 12 bases. Germline trimming cut 7 bases from V and 6 bases from J; bases unmatched to any gene: 5. CDR1 is SGDLS and CDR2 is YYNGEE in the germline V gene. The CDR3 loop spans 14 amino acids. The CDR3 DNA reads as TGTGCCAGCGGATGGACTAGCGGGACCAATGAGCAGTTCTTC. It yields the protein CASGWTSGTNEQFF. Together with reference TRBV9 and TRBJ2-1, the CDR3 gives the full variable domain: DSGVTQTPKHLITATGQRVTLRCSPRSGDLSVYWYQQSLDQGLQFLIQYYNGEERAKGNILERFSAQQFPDLHSELNLSSLELGDSALYFCASGWTSGTNEQFFGPGTRLTVL.

The rearrangement uses TRBV2 and TRBJ2-7, with 7 bases fitting TRBD2. The ends lost 3 bases at V and 1 base at J; junction bases unmatched: 6. This CDR3 is built from 15 residues. CDR1 is SNHLY, CDR2 FYNNEI, per germline. As DNA, the CDR3 is TGTGCCAGCAGTGAGTCAGCGGGGAGGTCCTACGAGCAGTACTTC. It translates to CASSESAGRSYEQYF.

V and J are TRBV7-9 and TRBJ1-2; 7 bases line up with TRBD1. J gave up 5 bases and V 5 bases, and 11 bases lay outside the gene matches. This CDR3 contains 15 residues. The germline CDR1 and CDR2 sequences are SEHNR and FQNEAQ (reference sequence). Written as DNA, the CDR3 is TGTGCCAGCAGCCGAGAAACAGGGGCCATATATGGCTACACCTTC. As protein: CASSRETGAIYGYTF.

Remarks on this clone: Other DNA variants within this sample encode the same CDR3. The chain is built from TRBV15 and TRBJ1-3; D unclear. Trimming took off 0 bases at V and 0 bases at J, with 9 bases between the two ends. This CDR3 contains 16 residues. CDR1 and CDR2 from the germline V gene are LNHNV and YYDKDF (reference sequence). CDR3 sequence: CATSRDRGISGNTIYF. DNA for the CDR3: TGTGCCACCAGCAGAGATAGAGGCATCTCTGGAAACACCATATATTTT. The full variable domain, in which reference TRBV15 and TRBJ1-3 provide the parts outside the CDR3, is DAMVIQNPRYQVTQFGKPVTLSCSQTLNHNVMYWYQQKSSQAPKLLFHYYDKDFNNEADTPDNFQSRRPNTSFCFLDIRSPGLGDTAMYLCATSRDRGISGNTIYFGEGSWLTVV.

The chain couples TRBV11-2 to TRBJ1-6; possibly TRBD1 for D (5 bases). V dropped 6 bases and J dropped 11 bases, with 17 bases sitting between them. Germline V gene sequence: CDR1 SGHAT, CDR2 FQNNGV. The CDR3 has 14 residues. The CDR3 sequence is CASRSGDSGTPLHF. CDR3 nucleotides: TGTGCCAGCAGGTCGGGGGATTCGGGCACACCCCTCCACTTT.

This chain joins TRBV6-6 and TRBJ1-2; 10 bases fit TRBD1. Germline V lookup: CDR1 MNHNY, CDR2 SVGAGI (reference sequence). The CDR3 has 13 residues. The V gene end was trimmed by 2 bases and the J gene end by 7 bases; junction bases not matched to a gene: 1. DNA for the CDR3: TGTGCCAGCAGTTACGACAGGGGGCTTGGCTACACCTTC. Its protein product is CASSYDRGLGYTF.

The chain uses TRBV9 and TRBJ1-1; 10 bases map to TRBD1. Germline CDR1 is SGDLS and CDR2 is YYNGEE. The J segment lost 4 bases and the V segment lost 0 bases, leaving 9 bases of the junction unmatched. The CDR3 has 17 residues. In DNA, the CDR3 is TGTGCCAGCAGCGTAGCGGCCAGGACAGGGGGGGTCACTGAAGCTTTCTTT. Amino acid sequence: CASSVAARTGGVTEAFF.

In DNA, the CDR3 is TGTGCCAGCAGTTACATGGGACAGGGGATTAATTCACCCCTCCACTTT. Protein product: CASSYMGQGINSPLHF. The chain has TRBV6-5 and TRBJ1-6; 10 nucleotides match TRBD1. Germline V gives CDR1 MNHEY, CDR2 SVGAGI. The CDR3 runs 16 residues. V trimming: 2 bases; J trimming: 6 bases; junction bases outside the gene matches: 4.

V is TRBV30 and J is TRBJ1-4; D may be TRBD1 (6 bases). Germline V lookup: CDR1 GTSNPN, CDR2 SVGIG (reference sequence). This CDR3 has 13 residues. V lost 4 bases and J 7 bases, leaving 13 bases between the germline ends. The CDR3 coding sequence is TGTGCCTGGACCGGGGGCGGGAGTGAAAAACTGTTTTTT. This encodes CAWTGGGSEKLFF.

The CDR3 reads CSAKQDTQYF. Here the CDR3 DNA reads TGCAGTGCCAAGCAAGATACGCAGTATTTT. The J gene is TRBJ2-3, the V gene TRBV20-1; D ambiguous. The CDR3 is made up of 10 amino acids. Germline CDR1 reads DFQATT; CDR2 reads SNEGSKA (reference sequence). V was cut by 6 bases and J by 5 bases, with 6 bases left in between.